Shown below are 27 T cell receptor beta chains from a single sample sequenced in a study of blood T cell repertoires in COVID-19. Clones were read by immunoSEQ multiplex PCR, and TCRdb kept only the in-frame ones, dropping some. The repertoire holds more than 110,000 clones, with 85% as singletons. The material sequenced was peripheral blood. The receptors shown here come from a man in his fifties or sixties with acute or convalescent COVID-19.

Details on this clone: Other DNA sequences within the sample encode an identical CDR3. The chain combines TRBV5-1 with TRBJ2-2; 7 bases match TRBD1. The CDR3 is 15 amino acids. The germline V gene encodes CDR1 SGHRS and CDR2 YFSETQ. Trimming took 4 bases from V and 0 from J; bases not matched to a gene: 3. The CDR3 sequence is CASSLGQSNTGELFF. CDR3 DNA sequence: TGCGCCAGCAGCCTGGGACAGTCGAACACCGGGGAGCTGTTTTTT.

This clone appeared once. The J gene is TRBJ2-7, the V gene TRBV6-5; 9 bases are shared with TRBD1. CDR3 length: 14 residues. CDR1 and CDR2 (germline): MNHEY, SVGAGI. CDR3 bases: TGTGCTACAGCGCCGGGACAGGGCGGTAATGAGCAGTACTTC. It encodes CATAPGQGGNEQYF.

The chain carries TRBV28 and TRBJ2-1; D is perhaps TRBD1 (6 bases). CDR3 length equals 15 residues. Germline V gene data show CDR1 as MDHEN and CDR2 as SYDVKM. Trimming cost V 4 bases and J 0 bases, with 10 bases left between them. CDR3 residues: CASSSGVSSYNEQFF. The CDR3 bases are TGTGCCAGCAGTTCAGGGGTGAGCTCCTACAATGAGCAGTTCTTC.

The V and J genes are TRBV3-1 (or the pseudogene TRBV3-2) and TRBJ1-6, with unresolved D. Germline V CDR1 and CDR2: LGHDT, YNNKEL (reference sequence). This CDR3 region has 15 residues. Between the trimmed V and J ends, which lost 1 base and 9 bases, there was a span of 13 bases. The CDR3, as DNA: TGTGCCAGCAGCCAAGTTTACGGTTCTTCTTCACCCCTCCACTTT. Its protein is CASSQVYGSSSPLHF.

The genes are TRBV12-5 and TRBJ1-5, with TRBD1 matching over 9 bases. The CDR3 covers 18 residues. CDR1 LGHNT and CDR2 FRNRAP come from the germline V gene. V trimming: 1 base; J trimming: 3 bases; junction bases outside the gene matches: 10. CDR3 region: CASGLAPAGTGFNQPQHF. Written as DNA, the CDR3 is TGTGCTAGTGGTTTGGCCCCTGCCGGGACAGGGTTCAATCAGCCCCAGCATTTT.

V usage is TRBV3-1 (or the pseudogene TRBV3-2) and J usage is TRBJ1-5, with D tentatively TRBD1 (5 bases). The CDR3 totals 14 residues. Trimming shortened V by 0 bases and J by 6 bases, and 9 bases separated the two germline ends. Germline loops: CDR1 LGHDT, CDR2 YNNKEL (reference sequence). CDR3 residues: CASSQDGGTQPQHF. The CDR3 DNA sequence: TGTGCCAGCAGCCAAGATGGGGGGACTCAGCCCCAGCATTTT.

V is TRBV5-5 and J is TRBJ1-3; D gene unclear. V was pared by 5 bases and J by 3 bases, with 3 bases between. The germline CDR1 and CDR2 sequences are SGHKS and YYEKEE (reference sequence). CDR3 length: 11 residues. The CDR3 spells CASRYGNTIYF. CDR3 bases: TGTGCCAGCAGATATGGAAACACCATATATTTT.

The chain carries TRBV19 and TRBJ2-3; TRBD1 agrees at 8 bases. This CDR3 comprises 14 residues. The junction had 5 bases not matched to a gene; V was cut back by 3 bases and J by 6 bases. Germline loops: CDR1 LNHDA, CDR2 SQIVND (reference sequence). The CDR3 loop reads CASSIRGRSDTQYF. The CDR3 DNA reads TGTGCCAGTAGTATCAGGGGGCGATCCGATACGCAGTATTTT. The whole variable domain, filled in from reference TRBV19 and TRBJ2-3, reads DGGITQSPKYLFRKEGQNVTLSCEQNLNHDAMYWYRQDPGQGLRLIYYSQIVNDFQKGDIAEGYSVSREKKESFPLTVTSAQKNPTAFYLCASSIRGRSDTQYFGPGTRLTVL.

This rearrangement joins TRBV19 to TRBJ1-4; possibly TRBD1 for D (6 bases). Germline-derived CDR1 and CDR2 are LNHDA and SQIVND (reference sequence). V lost 8 bases and J 7 bases, leaving 11 bases between the germline ends. The CDR3 extends over 12 amino acids. CDR3: CASAQGVEKLFF. CDR3 nucleotide sequence: TGTGCCAGTGCACAGGGTGTTGAAAAACTGTTTTTT.

The chain has TRBV28 and TRBJ1-6; tentatively, D is TRBD1 (5 bases). Germline V gives CDR1 MDHEN, CDR2 SYDVKM. The V end lost 2 bases, the J end lost 9 bases, and 14 bases lay between the germline ends. CDR3 length: 15 residues. The CDR3 region has the DNA TGTGCCAGCAGTTTAAGCGACAGTAACTCTTCACCCCTCCACTTT. It encodes CASSLSDSNSSPLHF.

The chain is built from TRBV5-1 and TRBJ2-1; D unclear. CDR3 length: 15 residues. The V end was cut by 4 bases, the J end by 6 bases, with 17 bases between. Germline V gives CDR1 SGHRS, CDR2 YFSETQ. The CDR3 DNA sequence: TGCGCCAGCAGCGAGGTTATCTCGAAGGCCAATGAGCAGTTCTTC. Translated, it gives CASSEVISKANEQFF.

This sequence joins TRBV2 and TRBJ1-1; unclear D gene. CDR1 and CDR2 (germline): SNHLY, FYNNEI. Between the trimmed V and J ends, which lost 0 bases and 0 bases, there was a span of 8 bases. This CDR3 region has 15 residues. CDR3 residues: CASSEALVLNTEAFF. The CDR3 DNA sequence: TGTGCCAGCAGTGAAGCGCTAGTTTTGAACACTGAAGCTTTCTTT.

The chain combines TRBV2 with TRBJ2-4; D might be TRBD1 (6 bases). This CDR3 contains 14 residues. Trimming took off 5 bases at V and 5 bases at J, with 13 bases between the two ends. From germline, CDR1 is SNHLY and CDR2 FYNNEI. The CDR3 loop reads CASSSWTVENIQYF. In DNA form, the CDR3 reads TGTGCCAGCAGTTCTTGGACAGTTGAAAACATTCAGTACTTC.

The rearrangement links TRBV12-3 or TRBV12-4 to TRBJ1-2; a possible D gene is TRBD1 (5 bases). With 3 bases removed from V and 8 bases from J, the gap between germline ends came to 13 bases. The CDR3 extends over 13 amino acids. The CDR3 here is CASSFEGVGGYTF. CDR3 coding DNA: TGTGCCAGCAGTTTCGAAGGGGTGGGAGGCTACACCTTC.

This chain connects TRBV19 to TRBJ1-1; TRBD1 matches 7 bases. Looked up from germline, CDR1 is LNHDA and CDR2 is SQIVND (reference sequence). The length of the CDR3 is 15 residues. With 1 base clipped from V and 5 bases from J, the junction kept 7 bases outside the gene matches. CDR3 DNA sequence: TGTGCCAGTAGTATAGTAGGAGGGGGCGAGACTGAAGCTTTCTTT. This encodes CASSIVGGGETEAFF. The full variable domain, with the rest looked up from reference TRBV19 and TRBJ1-1, is DGGITQSPKYLFRKEGQNVTLSCEQNLNHDAMYWYRQDPGQGLRLIYYSQIVNDFQKGDIAEGYSVSREKKESFPLTVTSAQKNPTAFYLCASSIVGGGETEAFFGQGTRLTVV.

This chain joins TRBV9 and TRBJ1-3; D unclear. CDR1 SGDLS and CDR2 YYNGEE come from the germline V gene. This CDR3 is 15 amino acids long. Trimming left V 0 bases short and J 4 bases short, with 11 bases between. As DNA, the CDR3 is TGTGCCAGCAGCGTAGCTGCAGTACAAGGAAACACCATATATTTT. This codes for CASSVAAVQGNTIYF.

V usage is TRBV6-2 or TRBV6-3 and J usage is TRBJ2-1, with TRBD2 identical over 8 bases. CDR1 and CDR2 (germline): MNHEY, SVGEGT. The V gene end was trimmed by 5 bases and the J gene end by 6 bases; junction bases not matched to a gene: 9. The CDR3 runs 15 residues. The CDR3 DNA reads as TGTGCCAGCAGTCGGGGGGGCCGGGTAGCCAATGAGCAGTTCTTC. The encoded protein is CASSRGGRVANEQFF.

The chain is built from TRBV4-2 and TRBJ2-7, with TRBD2 matching 9 bases. There are 15 residues in the CDR3. V shed 0 bases, J shed 2 bases, and the junction held 2 bases outside the gene matches. Germline loops: CDR1 LGHNA, CDR2 YNFKEQ. In DNA form, the CDR3 reads TGTGCCAGCAGCCAAGAGATAGCGGGAGCCTACGAGCAGTACTTC. Protein sequence: CASSQEIAGAYEQYF.

The rearrangement links TRBV7-2 to TRBJ1-1, with TRBD1 matching over 10 bases. V lost 4 bases and J lost 5; bases outside the gene matches: 10. Germline values: CDR1 SGHTA, CDR2 FQGNSA. The CDR3 is 16 residues long. CDR3 coding DNA: TGTGCCAGCAGCTGGAGAGGGACAGGGGTTGGGACTGAAGCTTTCTTT. Its translation is CASSWRGTGVGTEAFF.

This clone was counted only a few times. The rearrangement joins TRBV7-9 to TRBJ1-5, with no clear D. V was clipped by 1 base and J by 4 bases, with 5 bases between them. This CDR3 comprises 13 residues. CDR1 SEHNR and CDR2 FQNEAQ come from the germline V gene (reference sequence). This CDR3 is CASSLETNQPQHF. CDR3 DNA: TGTGCCAGCAGCTTAGAGACAAATCAGCCCCAGCATTTT.

CDR3 residues: CASSLAEGAFF. The DNA of the CDR3 is TGTGCCAGCAGCTTAGCTGAGGGAGCTTTCTTT. This rearrangement joins TRBV11-3 to TRBJ1-1; D is ambiguous. The CDR3 has 11 amino acids. V lost 1 base and J lost 10, with 7 bases in between. Germline CDR1 SGHNT, CDR2 YENEEA.

This clone was seen a handful of times. The chain joins TRBV12-5 to TRBJ2-7, with D unclear. CDR1 is LGHNT and CDR2 is FRNRAP in the germline V gene. The CDR3 extends over 17 amino acids. V was shortened by 1 base and J by 2 bases, with 18 bases between the two germline ends. CDR3 sequence: CASGLALRHSPPYEQYF. The CDR3, as DNA: TGTGCTAGTGGTTTGGCACTCCGACATTCCCCGCCCTACGAGCAGTACTTC.

V gene TRBV18 combines with J gene TRBJ1-3, with TRBD1 identical over 10 bases. The CDR3 totals 16 residues. Germline loops: CDR1 KGHSH, CDR2 LQKENI. J was trimmed by 2 bases and V by 0 bases; bases with no gene match: 1. For the CDR3, the DNA is TGTGCCAGCTCACCACCCGGGACAGGGGCTGGAAACACCATATATTTT. Translated: CASSPPGTGAGNTIYF.

This clone was detected a few times. The genes are TRBV6-5 and TRBJ1-2, with a possible D match to TRBD1 (5 bases). Trimming shortened V by 0 bases and J by 0 bases, and 11 bases separated the two germline ends. The CDR3 consists of 16 residues. Germline-derived CDR1 and CDR2 are MNHEY and SVGAGI. The CDR3: CASSYSKQATNYGYTF. For the CDR3, the DNA is TGTGCCAGCAGTTACTCGAAACAGGCTACTAACTATGGCTACACCTTC.

This rearrangement joins TRBV9 to TRBJ2-1; TRBD2 is a possible D gene (7 bases). CDR1 and CDR2 (germline): SGDLS, YYNGEE. The CDR3 length is 15 residues. Trimming removed 3 bases at V and 6 bases at J, with 16 bases between. CDR3 DNA sequence: TGTGCCAGCAGCGGATTGGGGGGGCCTGGCAATGAGCAGTTCTTC. This sequence encodes CASSGLGGPGNEQFF.

The genes are TRBV11-2 and TRBJ1-3; D may be TRBD1 (5 bases). Per germline, CDR1 SGHAT and CDR2 FQNNGV. Trimming pared 0 bases from V and 4 bases from J, leaving 10 bases between. This CDR3 region has 15 residues. The CDR3 sequence: CASSLDKNRGNTIYF. CDR3 coding DNA: TGTGCCAGCAGCTTAGACAAGAACAGGGGAAACACCATATATTTT.

The chain's CDR3 is CASSINGQPYNEQFF. In DNA, the CDR3 is TGTGCCAGCAGCATAAATGGACAGCCCTACAATGAGCAGTTCTTC. This chain links TRBV7-2 with TRBJ2-1; possibly TRBD1 for D (6 bases). CDR1 is SGHTA and CDR2 is FQGNSA in the germline V gene. CDR3 size: 15 residues. The germline V and J ends were trimmed by 5 bases and 2 bases, with 13 bases remaining between them.